Listed here are 21 T cell receptor beta chains from one sample, sequenced in a study of vaccination and CD4 T cells after COVID-19. Sequenced with the Oncomine TCR Beta short-read assay was DNA taken from cultured CD4+ T cells. A single record per CDR3 protein comes from TCRdb applying MiXCR to the PCR reads. The sample yields around 10,000 distinct CDR3 sequences, roughly 42% seen once. Treatment given: roughly nine-day PBMC culture with coronavirus spike peptide pools or control peptides (ViraFEST assay). Their target antigens are unknown. The sample comprised CD4+ T cells from blood, cultured in vitro. The receptors stem from a human donor who had recovered from COVID-19.

This chain uses TRBV6-1 with TRBJ1-4, with 7 bases identical to TRBD1. With V trimmed by 7 bases and J by 2 bases, 4 bases remained unmatched. CDR1 MNHNS and CDR2 SASEGT come from the germline V gene. The CDR3 is 14 amino acids. CDR3 in amino acids: CASKPGGTNEKLFF. CDR3 in DNA: TGTGCCAGCAAGCCAGGGGGGACTAATGAAAAACTGTTTTTT.

This clonotype has more than one count but fewer than ten. The V call is TRBV30, the J call TRBJ1-2, with 10 bases fitting TRBD1. The V gene end was trimmed by 4 bases and the J gene end by 6 bases; junction bases not matched to a gene: 11. The germline V gene has CDR1 GTSNPN and CDR2 SVGIG (reference sequence). The CDR3 is 15 residues long. CDR3 bases: TGTGCCTGGACCCCTTTTCCGGGACAGGGGAATGGCTACACCTTC. The encoded protein is CAWTPFPGQGNGYTF.

Here the CDR3 DNA reads TGTGCCAGCAGCTTAGATCATTGGGATGGGAACACTGAAGCTTTCTTT. Translated, it gives CASSLDHWDGNTEAFF. The J gene is TRBJ1-1, the V gene TRBV11-3, with no clear D. The CDR3 sequence is 16 residues long. Germline lookup yields CDR1 SGHNT and CDR2 YENEEA. Trimming shortened V by 0 bases and J by 1 base, and 12 bases separated the two germline ends.

This clonotype has a handful of counts. The chain combines TRBV27 with TRBJ2-1; 8 bases fit TRBD2. The V gene's germline CDR1 is MNHEY and CDR2 SMNVEV (reference sequence). Trimming took 2 bases from V and 6 from J; bases not matched to a gene: 6. This CDR3 region has 15 residues. The CDR3 region has the DNA TGTGCCAGCAGTTTAAGCGGACTAGCCAGCAATGAGCAGTTCTTC. It yields the protein CASSLSGLASNEQFF.

This sequence joins TRBV20-1 and TRBJ2-2, with 7 bases matching TRBD2. Trimming took 0 bases from V and 3 from J; bases not matched to a gene: 13. Germline V gene sequence: CDR1 DFQATT, CDR2 SNEGSKA (reference sequence). This CDR3 region has 18 residues. CDR3 sequence reads: CSARDSGGGNWDTGELFF. In nucleotides, the CDR3 is TGCAGTGCTAGAGATTCTGGCGGGGGTAATTGGGACACCGGGGAGCTGTTTTTT.

V gene TRBV10-3 combines with J gene TRBJ2-2; D is perhaps TRBD1 (6 bases). With 6 bases removed from V and 5 bases from J, the gap between germline ends came to 16 bases. The CDR3 is 15 residues long. Germline CDR1 is ENHRY and CDR2 is SYGVKD. The CDR3 protein is CAIRNSGVGTGELFF. The CDR3 region has the DNA TGTGCCATCAGGAACTCAGGGGTCGGGACCGGGGAGCTGTTTTTT.

This sequence joins TRBV11-3 and TRBJ1-2; D might be TRBD1 (5 bases). Germline CDR1 reads SGHNT; CDR2 reads YENEEA. Between the trimmed V and J ends, which lost 0 bases and 2 bases, there was a span of 10 bases. This CDR3 is 15 amino acids long. The CDR3 nucleotides read TGTGCCAGCAGCTTAGATATAGCAGGGAACTATGGCTACACCTTC. Its protein is CASSLDIAGNYGYTF.

V usage is TRBV10-3 and J usage is TRBJ1-1; D may be TRBD1 (5 bases). This CDR3 region has 15 residues. Trimming removed 4 bases from V and 3 bases from J, with 15 bases in between. The germline CDR1 and CDR2 sequences are ENHRY and SYGVKD. CDR3 loop: CAISARPRVDTEAFF. The CDR3 DNA reads as TGTGCCATCAGTGCCCGGCCCAGGGTAGACACTGAAGCTTTCTTT.

By sample share, this clonotype is large (0.1 to 1%). The chain joins TRBV6-1 to TRBJ1-1, with 7 bases that match TRBD1. Germline V gene lookup returns CDR1 MNHNS and CDR2 SASEGT. Unmatched junction bases numbered 9, after V lost 3 bases and J lost 5 bases. The CDR3 sequence is 15 residues long. CDR3 in DNA: TGTGCCAGCAGTGATAAGGGCAGGGGGATTACTGAAGCTTTCTTT. Protein: CASSDKGRGITEAFF.

This clonotype was counted a few times. The rearrangement joins TRBV20-1 to TRBJ1-1; D gene uncertain. The length of the CDR3 is 14 residues. The V and J ends lost 1 base and 1 base respectively, with 10 bases between them. The germline CDR1 and CDR2 sequences are DFQATT and SNEGSKA (reference sequence). DNA for the CDR3: TGCAGTGCTAGAGCCCCGGTGGGGAACACTGAAGCTTTCTTT. Protein: CSARAPVGNTEAFF.

The sample holds a few counts of this clonotype. V and J are TRBV20-1 and TRBJ2-3; TRBD2 matches 15 bases. CDR1 DFQATT and CDR2 SNEGSKA come from the germline V gene (reference sequence). This CDR3 is 16 amino acids long. V dropped 0 bases and J dropped 5; count of bases not matched to a gene: 3. The CDR3 nucleotides read TGCAGTGCTAGAGATCTGGGACTAGCGGGGGGAGATACGCAGTATTTT. Translation: CSARDLGLAGGDTQYF.

The chain has TRBV6-2 or TRBV6-3 and TRBJ2-3, with 10 bases matching TRBD2. With 6 bases clipped from V and 0 bases from J, the junction kept 3 bases outside the gene matches. Germline CDR1 is MNHEY and CDR2 is SVGEGT. This CDR3 region has 15 residues. The CDR3 nucleotides read TGTGCCAGCAGCCCACTAGCGGGGAGCACAGATACGCAGTATTTT. It translates to CASSPLAGSTDTQYF.

The sample holds a few counts of this clonotype. The gene calls are TRBV6-1 and TRBJ1-2; D not resolved. The germline V gene has CDR1 MNHNS and CDR2 SASEGT. CDR3 length: 16 residues. Trimming removed 2 bases at V and 0 bases at J, with 13 bases between. CDR3 nucleotide sequence: TGTGCCAGCAGTGAAATATTTTTTAGGGCTAACTATGGCTACACCTTC. This translates into CASSEIFFRANYGYTF.

Only a few counts were recorded for this clonotype. This chain uses TRBV12-3 or TRBV12-4 with TRBJ1-2; 8 nucleotides line up with TRBD1. This CDR3 contains 12 residues. Trimming cost V 7 bases and J 8 bases; bases outside gene matches: 6. CDR3 amino acids: CASITGTGGYTF. CDR3 DNA: TGTGCCAGCATCACCGGGACAGGCGGCTACACCTTC.

This clonotype came up once. The genes are TRBV11-2 and TRBJ1-1; D is uncertain. V dropped 0 bases and J dropped 5 bases, with 7 bases sitting between them. This CDR3 comprises 13 residues. CDR1 and CDR2 (germline): SGHAT, FQNNGV. The CDR3 DNA reads TGTGCCAGCAGCTTAGATTTTAAGACTGAAGCTTTCTTT. It yields the protein CASSLDFKTEAFF.

This clonotype was seen more than once but under ten times. The chain carries TRBV27 and TRBJ2-1; D possibly corresponds to TRBD2 (7 bases). The CDR3 extends over 16 amino acids. V was shortened by 6 bases and J by 4 bases, with 19 bases between the two germline ends. CDR1 is MNHEY, CDR2 SMNVEV, per germline (reference sequence). CDR3 residues: CASSLAGASRYNEQFF. The CDR3 DNA is TGTGCCAGCAGCCTGGCGGGGGCATCGCGGTACAATGAGCAGTTCTTC.

The V and J genes are TRBV19 and TRBJ1-3; 8 nucleotides line up with TRBD1. In germline, CDR1 is LNHDA, CDR2 SQIVND (reference sequence). Trimming cost V 5 bases and J 3 bases; bases outside gene matches: 3. The length of the CDR3 is 14 residues. The DNA of the CDR3 is TGTGCCAGTAGTCCCAGGGGGCTTGGAAACACCATATATTTT. As protein: CASSPRGLGNTIYF.

The rearrangement joins TRBV5-1 to TRBJ2-2; no clear D gene. The V end was cut by 2 bases, the J end by 4 bases, with 18 bases between. Germline V CDR1 and CDR2: SGHRS, YFSETQ. The CDR3 has 17 residues. CDR3 DNA sequence: TGCGCCAGCAGCTTCCTGGGCCGGTTGTCCCCCACCGGGGAGCTGTTTTTT. It specifies CASSFLGRLSPTGELFF.

The rearrangement uses TRBV15 and TRBJ2-5; the match to TRBD1 covers 10 bases. The CDR3 length is 15 residues. J was trimmed by 4 bases and V by 5 bases; bases with no gene match: 7. The V gene's germline CDR1 is LNHNV and CDR2 YYDKDF (reference sequence). The CDR3 nucleotides read TGTGCCACCAGCCCCGGGACAGGGGCAGGAGAGACCCAGTACTTC. Its protein is CATSPGTGAGETQYF. Looking up the rest from reference TRBV15 and TRBJ2-5 gives the full variable domain: DAMVIQNPRYQVTQFGKPVTLSCSQTLNHNVMYWYQQKSSQAPKLLFHYYDKDFNNEADTPDNFQSRRPNTSFCFLDIRSPGLGDTAMYLCATSPGTGAGETQYFGPGTRLLVL.

This chain uses TRBV12-3 or TRBV12-4 with TRBJ1-5; D not resolved. Trimming removed 3 bases from V and 2 bases from J, with 2 bases in between. This CDR3 has 12 residues. In DNA, the CDR3 is TGTGCCAGCAGTTTCCGCAATCAGCCCCAGCATTTT. The encoded protein is CASSFRNQPQHF.

This clonotype came up a few times. The V gene is TRBV5-4, the J gene TRBJ2-5; TRBD1 might be the D (6 bases). Germline V CDR1 and CDR2: SGHNT, YYREEE (reference sequence). Trimming removed 4 bases at V and 3 bases at J, with 10 bases between. The CDR3 runs to 13 residues. Here the CDR3 DNA reads TGTGCCAGCAGCGACTCAGGGGAAGAGACCCAGTACTTC. Translated, it gives CASSDSGEETQYF. The variable domain in full, with the rest retrieved from reference TRBV5-4 and TRBJ2-5, is ETGVTQSPTHLIKTRGQQVTLRCSSQSGHNTVSWYQQALGQGPQFIFQYYREEENGRGNFPPRFSGLQFPNYSSELNVNALELDDSALYLCASSDSGEETQYFGPGTRLLVL.